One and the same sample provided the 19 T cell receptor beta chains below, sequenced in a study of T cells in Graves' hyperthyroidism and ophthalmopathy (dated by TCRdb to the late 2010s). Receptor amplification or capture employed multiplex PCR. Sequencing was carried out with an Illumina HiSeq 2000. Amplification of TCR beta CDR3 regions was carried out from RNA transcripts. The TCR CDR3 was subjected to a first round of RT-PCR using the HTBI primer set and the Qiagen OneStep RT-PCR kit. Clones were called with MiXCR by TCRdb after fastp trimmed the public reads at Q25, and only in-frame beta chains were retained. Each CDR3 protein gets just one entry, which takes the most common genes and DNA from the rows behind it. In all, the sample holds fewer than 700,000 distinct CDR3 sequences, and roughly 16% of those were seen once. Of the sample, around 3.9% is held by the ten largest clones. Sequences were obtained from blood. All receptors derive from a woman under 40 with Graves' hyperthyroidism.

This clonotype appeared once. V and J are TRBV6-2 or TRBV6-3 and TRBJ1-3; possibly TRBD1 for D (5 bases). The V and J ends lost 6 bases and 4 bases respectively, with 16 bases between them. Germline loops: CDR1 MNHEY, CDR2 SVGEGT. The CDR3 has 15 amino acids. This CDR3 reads CASSRLTESGNTIYF. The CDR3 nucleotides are TGTGCCAGCAGCCGCCTGACAGAGAGCGGAAACACCATATATTTT.

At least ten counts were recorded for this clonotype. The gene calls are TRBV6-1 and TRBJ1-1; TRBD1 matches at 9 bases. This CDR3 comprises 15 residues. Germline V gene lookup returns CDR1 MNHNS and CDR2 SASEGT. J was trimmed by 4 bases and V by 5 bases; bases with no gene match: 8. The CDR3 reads CASSSSRTGATEAFF. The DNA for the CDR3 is TGTGCCAGCAGTTCATCCCGGACAGGGGCCACTGAAGCTTTCTTT.

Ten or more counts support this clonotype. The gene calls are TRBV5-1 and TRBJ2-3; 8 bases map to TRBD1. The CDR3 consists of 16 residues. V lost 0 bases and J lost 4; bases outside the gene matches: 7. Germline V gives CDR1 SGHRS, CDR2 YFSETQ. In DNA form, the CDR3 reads TGCGCCAGCAGCTTGGAAGCAGGGGGCAGTGCAGATACGCAGTATTTT. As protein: CASSLEAGGSADTQYF.

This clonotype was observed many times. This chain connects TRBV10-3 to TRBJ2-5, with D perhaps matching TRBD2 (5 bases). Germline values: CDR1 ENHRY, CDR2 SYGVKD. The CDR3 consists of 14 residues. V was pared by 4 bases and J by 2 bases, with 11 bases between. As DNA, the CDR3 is TGTGCCATCAGTGGAGAGAGGGCTCAAGAGACCCAGTACTTC. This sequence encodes CAISGERAQETQYF.

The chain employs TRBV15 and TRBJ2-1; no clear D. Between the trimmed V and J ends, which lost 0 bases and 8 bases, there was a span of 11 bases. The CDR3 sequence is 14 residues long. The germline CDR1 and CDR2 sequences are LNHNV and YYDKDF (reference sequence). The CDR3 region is CATSRDFALDEQFF. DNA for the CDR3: TGTGCCACCAGCAGAGATTTCGCCCTGGATGAGCAGTTCTTC.

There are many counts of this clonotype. The CDR3 loop is CAWSETGTGAYEQYF. CDR3 bases: TGTGCCTGGAGTGAGACCGGGACAGGGGCGTACGAGCAGTACTTC. The rearrangement joins TRBV30 to TRBJ2-7, with 10 bases that match TRBD1. Germline V gene lookup returns CDR1 GTSNPN and CDR2 SVGIG (reference sequence). This CDR3 has 15 amino acids. The ends lost 1 base at V and 4 bases at J; junction bases unmatched: 7. Based on the CDR3 plus reference TRBV30 and TRBJ2-7, the full variable domain is SQTIHQWPATLVQPVGSPLSLECTVEGTSNPNLYWYRQAAGRGLQLLFYSVGIGQISSEVPQNLSASRPQDRQFILSSKKLLLSDSGFYLCAWSETGTGAYEQYFGPGTRLTVT.

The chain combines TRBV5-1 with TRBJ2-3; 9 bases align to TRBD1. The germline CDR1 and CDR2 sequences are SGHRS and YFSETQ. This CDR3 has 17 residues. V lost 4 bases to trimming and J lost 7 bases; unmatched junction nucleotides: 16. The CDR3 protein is CASSPGPGTGKTYTQYF. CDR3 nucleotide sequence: TGCGCCAGCAGCCCCGGACCGGGGACAGGGAAAACATATACGCAGTATTTT.

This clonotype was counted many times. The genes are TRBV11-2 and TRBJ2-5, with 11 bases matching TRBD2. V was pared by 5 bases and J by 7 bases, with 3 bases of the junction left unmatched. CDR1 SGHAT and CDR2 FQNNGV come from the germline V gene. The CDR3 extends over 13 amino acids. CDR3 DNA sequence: TGTGCCAGCAGCCCCGGGACTAGCGGGACCCAGTACTTC. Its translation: CASSPGTSGTQYF.

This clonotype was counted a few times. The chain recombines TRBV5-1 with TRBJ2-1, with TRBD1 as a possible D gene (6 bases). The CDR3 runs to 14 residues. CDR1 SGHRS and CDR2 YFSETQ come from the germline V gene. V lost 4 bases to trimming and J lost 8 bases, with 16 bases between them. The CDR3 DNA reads TGCGCCAGCAGCACCTCGGGACAAAAGGATGAGCAGTTCTTC. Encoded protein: CASSTSGQKDEQFF. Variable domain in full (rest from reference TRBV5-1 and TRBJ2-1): KAGVTQTPRYLIKTRGQQVTLSCSPISGHRSVSWYQQTPGQGLQFLFEYFSETQRNKGNFPGRFSGRQFSNSRSEMNVSTLELGDSALYLCASSTSGQKDEQFFGPGTRLTVL.

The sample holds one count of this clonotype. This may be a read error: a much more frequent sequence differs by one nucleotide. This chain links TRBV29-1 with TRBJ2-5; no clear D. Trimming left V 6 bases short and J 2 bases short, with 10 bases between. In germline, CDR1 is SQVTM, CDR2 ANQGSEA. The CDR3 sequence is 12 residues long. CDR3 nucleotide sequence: TGCAGCGTGGCTCTAGGGCAAGAGACCCAGTACTTC. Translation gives CSVALGQETQYF. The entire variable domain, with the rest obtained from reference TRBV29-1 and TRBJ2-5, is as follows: SAVISQKPSRDICQRGTSLTIQCQVDSQVTMMFWYRQQPGQSLTLIATANQGSEATYESGFVIDKFPISRPNLTFSTLTVSNMSPEDSSIYLCSVALGQETQYFGPGTRLLVL.

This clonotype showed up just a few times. The CDR3 DNA reads as TGTGCCAGCAGTTTCTGGGGGGGGATCACAGATACGCAGTATTTT. Protein product: CASSFWGGITDTQYF. The gene calls are TRBV11-2 and TRBJ2-3; 7 bases agree with TRBD2. Germline CDR1 SGHAT, CDR2 FQNNGV. With V trimmed by 6 bases and J by 2 bases, 8 bases remained unmatched. The CDR3 totals 15 residues.

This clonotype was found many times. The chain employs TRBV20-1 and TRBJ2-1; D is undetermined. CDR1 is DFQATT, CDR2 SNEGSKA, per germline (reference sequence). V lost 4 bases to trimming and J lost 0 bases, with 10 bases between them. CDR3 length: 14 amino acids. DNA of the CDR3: TGCAGTGCTAATAAACCGAGCTCCTACAATGAGCAGTTCTTC. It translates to CSANKPSSYNEQFF.

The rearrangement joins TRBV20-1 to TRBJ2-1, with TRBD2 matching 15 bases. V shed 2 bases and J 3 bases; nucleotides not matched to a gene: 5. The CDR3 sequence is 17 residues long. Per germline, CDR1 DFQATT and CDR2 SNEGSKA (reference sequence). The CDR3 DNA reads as TGCAGTGCTAGACCGGGACTAGCGGGAGGCCACTACAATGAGCAGTTCTTC. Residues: CSARPGLAGGHYNEQFF.

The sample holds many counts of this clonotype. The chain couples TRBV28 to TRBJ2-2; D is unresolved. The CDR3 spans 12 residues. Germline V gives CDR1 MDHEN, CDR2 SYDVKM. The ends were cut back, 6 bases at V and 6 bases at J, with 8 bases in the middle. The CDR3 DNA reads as TGTGCCAGCAGGGGGTTCGCCGGGGAGCTGTTTTTT. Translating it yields CASRGFAGELFF.

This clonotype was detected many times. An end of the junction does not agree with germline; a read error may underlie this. CDR3 coding DNA: TGCAGCGGCGACAGGGAAGTCCCCTACAATAAGCAGTTCTTC. It translates to CSGDREVPYNKQFF. The chain employs TRBV29-1 and TRBJ2-1, with 7 bases identical to TRBD1. The CDR3 totals 14 residues. Per the germline V gene, CDR1 is SQVTM and CDR2 is ANQGSEA.

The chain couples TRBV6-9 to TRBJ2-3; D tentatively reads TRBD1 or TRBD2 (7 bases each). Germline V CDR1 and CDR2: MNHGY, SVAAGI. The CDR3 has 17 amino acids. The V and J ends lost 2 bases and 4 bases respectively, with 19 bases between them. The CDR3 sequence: CASSYPGGRGSADTQYF. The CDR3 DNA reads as TGTGCCAGCAGTTATCCGGGGGGCAGGGGGAGTGCAGATACGCAGTATTTT.

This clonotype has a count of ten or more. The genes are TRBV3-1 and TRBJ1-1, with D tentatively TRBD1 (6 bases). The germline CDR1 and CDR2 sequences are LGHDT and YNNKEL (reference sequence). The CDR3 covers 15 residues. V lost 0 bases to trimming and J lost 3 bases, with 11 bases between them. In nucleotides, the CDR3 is TGTGCCAGCAGCCAAGATTCAGGGGCAGACACTGAAGCTTTCTTT. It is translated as CASSQDSGADTEAFF.

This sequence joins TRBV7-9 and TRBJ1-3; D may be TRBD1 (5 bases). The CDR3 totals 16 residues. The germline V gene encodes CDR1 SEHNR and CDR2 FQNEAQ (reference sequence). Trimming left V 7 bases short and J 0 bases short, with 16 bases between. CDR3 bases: TGTGCCAGCACCTCACCAGGGAGTAGCTCTGGAAACACCATATATTTT. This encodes CASTSPGSSSGNTIYF.

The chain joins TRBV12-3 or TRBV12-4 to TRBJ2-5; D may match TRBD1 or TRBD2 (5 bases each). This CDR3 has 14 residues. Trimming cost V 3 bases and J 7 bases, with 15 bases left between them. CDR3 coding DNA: TGTGCCAGCAGTTTGGTAATGGGTGGGGGGACCCAGTACTTC. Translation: CASSLVMGGGTQYF.